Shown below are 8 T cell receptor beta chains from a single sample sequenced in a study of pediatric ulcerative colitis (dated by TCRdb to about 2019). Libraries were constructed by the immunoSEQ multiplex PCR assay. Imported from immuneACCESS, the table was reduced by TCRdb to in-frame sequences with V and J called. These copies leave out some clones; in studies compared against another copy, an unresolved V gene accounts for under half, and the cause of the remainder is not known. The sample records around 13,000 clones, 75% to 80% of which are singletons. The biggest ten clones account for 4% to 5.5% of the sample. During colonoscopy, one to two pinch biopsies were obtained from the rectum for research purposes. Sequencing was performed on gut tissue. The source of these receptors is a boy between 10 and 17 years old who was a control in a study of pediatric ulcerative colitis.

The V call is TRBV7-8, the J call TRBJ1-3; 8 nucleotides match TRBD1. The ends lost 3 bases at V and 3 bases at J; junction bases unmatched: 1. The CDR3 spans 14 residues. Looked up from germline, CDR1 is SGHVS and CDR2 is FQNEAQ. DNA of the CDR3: TGTGCCAGCAGCTTCGGACAGGGTGGAAACACCATATATTTT. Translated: CASSFGQGGNTIYF.

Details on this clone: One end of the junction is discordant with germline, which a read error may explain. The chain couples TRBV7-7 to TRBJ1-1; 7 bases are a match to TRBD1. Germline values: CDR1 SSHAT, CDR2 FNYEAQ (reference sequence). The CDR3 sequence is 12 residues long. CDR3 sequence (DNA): TGTGCTAGCAGCTTAGCAGGGGGTGAAGCTTTCTTT. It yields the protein CASSLAGGEAFF.

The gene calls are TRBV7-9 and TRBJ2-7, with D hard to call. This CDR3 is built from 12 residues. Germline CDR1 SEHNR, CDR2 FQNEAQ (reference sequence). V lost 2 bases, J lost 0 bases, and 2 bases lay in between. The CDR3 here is CASSLNSYEQYV. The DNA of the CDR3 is TGTGCCAGCAGCTTAAACTCCTACGAGCAGTACGTC.

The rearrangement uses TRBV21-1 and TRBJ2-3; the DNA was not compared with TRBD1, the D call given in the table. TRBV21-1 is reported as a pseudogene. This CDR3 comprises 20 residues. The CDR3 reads CASSKHPDGQGTSYTDTQYF. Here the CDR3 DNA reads TGTGCCAGCAGCAAACACCCGGACGGGCAGGGGACCAGTTATACAGATACGCAGTATTTT.

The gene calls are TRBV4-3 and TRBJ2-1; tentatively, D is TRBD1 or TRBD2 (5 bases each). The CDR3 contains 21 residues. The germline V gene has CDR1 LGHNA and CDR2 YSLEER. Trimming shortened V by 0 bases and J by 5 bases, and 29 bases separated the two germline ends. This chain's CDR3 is CASSQDLLPTPPGTYHNEQFF. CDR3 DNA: TGCGCCAGCAGCCAAGATCTCTTACCCACGCCCCCCGGGACCTATCACAATGAGCAGTTCTTC.

The CDR3 DNA is TGTGCCAGCACCCCCTCACGGGGGATCAACGAGCAGTACTTC. This gives the protein CASTPSRGINEQYF. The chain is built from TRBV28 and TRBJ2-7, with D tentatively TRBD2 (6 bases). There are 14 residues in the CDR3. Per the germline V gene, CDR1 is MDHEN and CDR2 is SYDVKM. Trimming took 7 bases from V and 5 from J, leaving 18 bases between them.

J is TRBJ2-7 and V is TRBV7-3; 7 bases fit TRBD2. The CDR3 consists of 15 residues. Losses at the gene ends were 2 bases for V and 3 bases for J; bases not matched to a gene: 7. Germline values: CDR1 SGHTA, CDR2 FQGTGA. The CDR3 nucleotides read TGTGCCAGCAGCTTATATGGGGGGGTGAGCTACGAGCAGTACTTC. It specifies CASSLYGGVSYEQYF.

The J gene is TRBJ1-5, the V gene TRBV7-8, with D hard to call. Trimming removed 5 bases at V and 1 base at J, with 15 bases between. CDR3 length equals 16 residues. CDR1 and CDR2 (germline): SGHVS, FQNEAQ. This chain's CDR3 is CASSIGRVRSNQPQHF. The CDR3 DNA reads TGTGCCAGCAGCATCGGTCGGGTTCGGAGCAATCAGCCCCAGCATTTT.